A selection of T cell receptor beta chains follows, all from one sample in a study of shared clonotypes between healthy human individuals. The method was immunoSEQ multiplex PCR; TCRdb's version includes in-frame clones alone and lacks a portion of them. The sample lists 950,000 to 1,300,000 clones; around 75% were seen once. The sequenced material came from memory CD4+ T cells sorted from blood. The receptors shown here come from a man between 18 and 29 years old in good health. CDR3s include the opening cysteine and the closing phenylalanine or tryptophan. The D gene is left open where the match is weak. Some rows mark clone size as missing; the rest say once, few, many or name a class of expanded clone.

>few|TRBV6-1|TRBJ2-2|TRBD2
CARAGGGTGELFF
TGTGCCCGAGCGGGGGGCGGGACCGGGGAGCTGTTTTTT
>.|TRBV5-1|TRBJ2-5|.
CASSANTGGETQYF
TGCGCCAGCAGCGCAAACACGGGCGGAGAGACCCAGTACTTC
>.|TRBV7-9|TRBJ1-6|TRBD1
CASSPGQGPDSPLHF
TGTGCCAGCAGCCCCGGACAGGGTCCAGATTCACCCCTCCACTTT
>.|TRBV7-9|TRBJ1-5|.
CASSLQGEKGQPQHF
TGTGCCAGCAGCTTACAGGGTGAGAAAGGACAGCCCCAGCATTTT
>.|TRBV10-3|TRBJ1-1|.
CAISESWQKNTEAFF
TGTGCCATCAGTGAGTCGTGGCAGAAGAACACTGAAGCTTTCTTT
>.|TRBV6-5|TRBJ2-3|TRBD2
CASSILAGATDTQYF
TGTGCCAGCAGTATTTTAGCGGGAGCAACAGATACGCAGTATTTT
>.|TRBV10-3|TRBJ2-3|.
CAISESIQVRTDTQYF
TGTGCCATCAGTGAGTCGATACAGGTTCGCACAGATACGCAGTATTTT
>.|TRBV5-5|TRBJ2-5|TRBD2
CASSLFSGGVETQYF
TGTGCCAGCAGCTTGTTTAGCGGGGGAGTTGAGACCCAGTACTTC
>.|TRBV5-1|TRBJ1-2|.
CASSLDRERGYTF
TGCGCCAGCAGCTTGGACAGAGAACGAGGCTACACCTTC
>many|TRBV28|TRBJ1-2|.
CASSLIVGSGYTF
TGTGCCAGCAGTTTAATAGTAGGAAGCGGCTACACCTTC
>.|TRBV6-5|TRBJ2-7|TRBD2
CASRLTSGGAYEQYF
TGTGCCAGCAGGCTTACTAGCGGGGGCGCCTACGAGCAGTACTTC
>.|TRBV28|TRBJ2-1|.
CASSSIEADLSNNEQFF
TGTGCCAGCAGCTCCATCGAGGCGGACCTTAGTAACAATGAGCAGTTCTTC
>once|TRBV6-5|TRBJ2-7|.
CASASGPRWEQYF
TGTGCCAGCGCCTCCGGACCTCGATGGGAGCAGTACTTC
>.|TRBV6-5|TRBJ1-2|.
CASSPTGDYGYTF
TGTGCCAGCAGTCCCACCGGGGACTATGGCTACACCTTC
>few|TRBV9|TRBJ2-3|.
CASSDIPADTQYF
TGTGCCAGCAGTGATATCCCGGCAGATACGCAGTATTTT
>.|TRBV7-6|TRBJ1-3|.
CASSLGGNTIYF
TGTGCCAGCAGCTTAGGGGGAAACACCATATATTTT
>.|TRBV29-1|TRBJ2-1|.
CSVTGHNEQFF
TGCAGCGTTACTGGCCACAATGAGCAGTTCTTC
>many|TRBV27|TRBJ1-1|.
CASSLLEDTEAFF
TGTGCCAGCAGTTTACTGGAGGACACTGAAGCTTTCTTT
>few|TRBV5-1|TRBJ2-6|TRBD1
CASSLAGTGASGANVLTF
TGCGCCAGCAGCTTGGCCGGGACAGGGGCCTCTGGGGCCAACGTCCTGACTTTC
>many|TRBV9|TRBJ2-1|TRBD2
CASSAQNSRENEQFF
TGTGCCAGCAGCGCCCAGAATTCGCGGGAGAATGAGCAGTTCTTC
>.|TRBV10-3|TRBJ1-4|TRBD1
CAISPGTEVLTNEKLFF
TGTGCCATCAGTCCCGGGACAGAAGTTTTAACTAATGAAAAACTGTTTTTT
>.|TRBV5-8|TRBJ1-1|.
CASIRRGLLIEAFF
TGTGCCAGCATCCGACGGGGGCTTCTGATCGAAGCTTTCTTT
>.|TRBV7-2|TRBJ2-5|.
CASSSYVETQYF
TGTGCCAGCAGCTCGTACGTCGAGACCCAGTACTTC
>few|TRBV30|TRBJ1-1|.
CAWSQSNTEAFF
TGTGCCTGGAGTCAGTCGAACACTGAAGCTTTCTTT
>.|TRBV5-1|TRBJ1-4|TRBD1
CASSLEQGAHEKLFF
TGCGCCAGCAGCTTGGAACAGGGGGCGCACGAAAAACTGTTTTTT
>.|TRBV19|TRBJ2-5|TRBD1
CATCQREGAGETQYF
TGTGCCACCTGCCAGAGAGAGGGGGCAGGAGAGACCCAGTACTTC
>.|TRBV7-2|TRBJ1-5|TRBD1
CASSNRGLSNQPQHF
TGTGCCAGCAGCAACAGGGGATTGAGCAATCAGCCCCAGCATTTT
>.|TRBV5-1|TRBJ2-3|TRBD2
CASRRTSGGADTQYF
TGCGCCAGCAGACGGACTAGCGGGGGGGCAGATACGCAGTATTTT
>.|TRBV5-4|TRBJ2-1|TRBD1
CASSLSRGQTYNEQFF
TGTGCCAGCAGCTTGAGTAGGGGACAGACCTACAATGAGCAGTTCTTC
>.|TRBV5-1|TRBJ2-7|TRBD1
CASSTQGGTYEQYF
TGCGCCAGCAGCACACAGGGGGGAACCTACGAGCAGTACTTC
>once|TRBV9|TRBJ2-3|.
CASSVATRGDTQYF
TGTGCCAGCAGCGTAGCTACGAGGGGAGATACGCAGTATTTT
>.|TRBV11-2|TRBJ1-1|.
CASSLVREAEAFF
TGTGCCAGCAGCTTAGTAAGGGAGGCTGAAGCTTTCTTT
>many|TRBV2|TRBJ2-5|.
CASSSLTYQETQYF
TGTGCCAGCAGTAGTTTGACGTACCAAGAGACCCAGTACTTC
>.|TRBV15|TRBJ2-3|TRBD2
CATSKGTSGSTDTQYF
TGTGCCACCAGTAAGGGGACTAGCGGGAGCACAGATACGCAGTATTTT
>.|TRBV4-3|TRBJ2-2|TRBD2
CASSQRGLAGTNTGELFF
TGCGCCAGCAGCCAGAGGGGACTAGCGGGAACGAACACCGGGGAGCTGTTTTTT
>few|TRBV5-1|TRBJ2-1|TRBD2
CASSLTSGIYNEQFF
TGCGCCAGCAGCTTGACTAGCGGGATTTACAATGAGCAGTTCTTC
>.|TRBV2|TRBJ1-2|.
CASSDSTTIYGYTF
TGTGCCAGCAGCGACTCAACCACTATCTATGGCTACACCTTC
>.|TRBV6-1|TRBJ1-5|TRBD1
CASETDRGDQPQHF
TGTGCCAGTGAGACCGACAGGGGAGATCAGCCCCAGCATTTT
>.|TRBV6-5|TRBJ2-7|TRBD1
CASRPIDRVHYEQYF
TGTGCCAGCAGACCTATAGACAGGGTCCACTACGAGCAGTACTTC
>.|TRBV10-3|TRBJ1-4|.
CAISEDTSGEKLFF
TGTGCCATCAGTGAGGACACGTCTGGGGAAAAACTGTTTTTT
>.|TRBV6-1|TRBJ1-1|.
CASSEVRGGTEAFF
TGTGCCAGCAGTGAAGTTCGGGGGGGAACTGAAGCTTTCTTT
>few|TRBV9|TRBJ1-1|.
CASSTRSDENTEAFF
TGTGCCAGCAGCACCCGCTCGGACGAGAACACTGAAGCTTTCTTT
>few|TRBV5-1|TRBJ1-4|.
CASSLGTPATNEKLFF
TGCGCCAGCAGCTTAGGGACCCCAGCAACTAATGAAAAACTGTTTTTT
>.|TRBV2|TRBJ2-1|.
CASNILKYNEQFF
TGTGCCAGCAATATCCTCAAGTACAATGAGCAGTTCTTC
>.|TRBV7-2|TRBJ2-7|.
CASSLQQGYYEQYF
TGTGCCAGCAGCCTCCAACAGGGATACTACGAGCAGTACTTC
>.|TRBV10-3|TRBJ1-3|.
CAISESMLSSSGNTIYF
TGTGCCATCAGTGAGTCGATGCTTTCGAGCTCTGGAAACACCATATATTTT